These T cell receptor beta chains were read from a single sample in a study of blood T cell repertoires in COVID-19. Measured with immunoSEQ multiplex PCR; TCRdb has only the in-frame clones, and not every one. Of 40,000 or so clones listed, roughly 80% are singletons. Input material: peripheral blood. Every receptor here comes from a woman between 65 and 79 years old with acute or convalescent COVID-19. Each CDR3 is given with its conserved first and last residue. Fields, in order: clone size, V gene, D gene, J gene, CDR3 protein, CDR3 DNA. The D gene is left open where the match is weak. Rows give clone size only sometimes, using once, few, many, or a class for an expanded clone.

abundance: -
v_gene: TRBV3-1/TRBV3-2
d_gene: -
j_gene: TRBJ1-1
CDR3aa: CASSQDLPGDTEAFF
CDR3nt: TGTGCCAGCAGCCAAGATCTGCCCGGGGACACTGAAGCTTTCTTT

abundance: -
v_gene: TRBV27
d_gene: -
j_gene: TRBJ1-6
CDR3aa: CASSVRTANSPLHF
CDR3nt: TGTGCCAGCAGTGTCCGGACAGCTAATTCACCCCTCCACTTT

abundance: -
v_gene: TRBV6-1
d_gene: TRBD1
j_gene: TRBJ1-5
CDR3aa: CASSEVRGNQPQHF
CDR3nt: TGTGCCAGCAGTGAAGTCAGGGGGAACCAGCCCCAGCATTTT

abundance: few
v_gene: TRBV19
d_gene: -
j_gene: TRBJ2-1
CDR3aa: CASSNLPLATSYNEQFF
CDR3nt: TGTGCCAGTAGTAATCTCCCTCTAGCGACCTCCTACAATGAGCAGTTCTTC

abundance: -
v_gene: TRBV9
d_gene: TRBD2
j_gene: TRBJ2-7
CDR3aa: CASSPLGLGSYEQYF
CDR3nt: TGTGCCAGCAGCCCACTGGGACTAGGAAGCTACGAGCAGTACTTC

abundance: few
v_gene: TRBV19
d_gene: -
j_gene: TRBJ2-1
CDR3aa: CASSIQFSSYNEQFF
CDR3nt: TGTGCCAGTAGTATTCAGTTCAGCTCCTACAATGAGCAGTTCTTC

abundance: -
v_gene: TRBV7-2
d_gene: TRBD1
j_gene: TRBJ2-7
CDR3aa: CASRPTGTGGHEQYF
CDR3nt: TGTGCCAGCAGACCCACCGGGACAGGGGGCCACGAGCAGTACTTC

abundance: -
v_gene: TRBV7-9
d_gene: -
j_gene: TRBJ1-1
CDR3aa: CASSLGTEKNTEAFF
CDR3nt: TGTGCCAGCAGCTTAGGGACAGAAAAGAACACTGAAGCTTTCTTT

abundance: few
v_gene: TRBV7-9
d_gene: TRBD1
j_gene: TRBJ1-5
CDR3aa: CASSSTGGVQPQHF
CDR3nt: TGTGCCAGCAGCTCGACAGGGGGCGTTCAGCCCCAGCATTTT

abundance: few
v_gene: TRBV5-1
d_gene: TRBD1
j_gene: TRBJ1-6
CDR3aa: CASSGQGGDSPLHF
CDR3nt: TGCGCCAGCAGCGGACAGGGGGGGGATTCACCCCTCCACTTT

abundance: few
v_gene: TRBV30
d_gene: -
j_gene: TRBJ2-7
CDR3aa: CAWSAGRGYEQYF
CDR3nt: TGTGCCTGGAGTGCTGGCAGGGGATACGAGCAGTACTTC

abundance: -
v_gene: TRBV6-5
d_gene: -
j_gene: TRBJ1-1
CDR3aa: CASSGQRNTEAFF
CDR3nt: TGTGCCAGCAGCGGACAGAGAAACACTGAAGCTTTCTTT

abundance: -
v_gene: TRBV5-4
d_gene: TRBD1
j_gene: TRBJ2-4
CDR3aa: CASSTDRGQDIQYF
CDR3nt: TGTGCCAGCAGCACCGACAGGGGACAGGACATTCAGTACTTC

abundance: -
v_gene: TRBV5-1
d_gene: -
j_gene: TRBJ1-4
CDR3aa: CASSSGVGTTNEKLFF
CDR3nt: TGCGCCAGCAGCTCGGGGGTGGGGACAACTAATGAAAAACTGTTTTTT

abundance: -
v_gene: TRBV19
d_gene: TRBD2
j_gene: TRBJ2-1
CDR3aa: CACQREKTEQFF
CDR3nt: TGTGCCTGTCAGCGGGAGAAGACTGAGCAGTTCTTC

abundance: once
v_gene: TRBV12-3/TRBV12-4
d_gene: -
j_gene: TRBJ1-5
CDR3aa: CASSFTINQPQHF
CDR3nt: TGTGCCAGCAGTTTTACAATCAATCAGCCCCAGCATTTT

abundance: once
v_gene: TRBV19
d_gene: -
j_gene: TRBJ1-3
CDR3aa: CASTRSSGNTIYF
CDR3nt: TGTGCCAGTACGAGGAGCTCTGGAAACACCATATATTTT

abundance: once
v_gene: TRBV28
d_gene: -
j_gene: TRBJ1-2
CDR3aa: CASSLDPGFYGYTF
CDR3nt: TGTGCCAGCAGTTTGGACCCAGGGTTCTATGGCTACACCTTC

abundance: -
v_gene: TRBV28
d_gene: TRBD1
j_gene: TRBJ1-2
CDR3aa: CASSPPGQAMFYGYTF
CDR3nt: TGTGCCAGCAGTCCTCCGGGACAGGCGATGTTCTATGGCTACACCTTC

abundance: -
v_gene: TRBV18
d_gene: TRBD1
j_gene: TRBJ1-5
CDR3aa: CASSPLGTGVGNQPQHF
CDR3nt: TGTGCCAGCTCACCACTCGGGACAGGGGTTGGCAATCAGCCCCAGCATTTT

abundance: -
v_gene: TRBV2
d_gene: TRBD2
j_gene: TRBJ2-3
CDR3aa: CANLIGLAGPDTQYF
CDR3nt: TGTGCCAACCTCATCGGACTAGCGGGACCGGATACGCAGTATTTT

abundance: -
v_gene: TRBV14
d_gene: TRBD2
j_gene: TRBJ2-7
CDR3aa: CASSPEGREPLYEQYF
CDR3nt: TGTGCCAGCAGCCCCGAGGGGCGGGAGCCTCTCTACGAGCAGTACTTC

abundance: -
v_gene: TRBV29-1
d_gene: TRBD1
j_gene: TRBJ1-4
CDR3aa: CSVDTADRGDEKLFF
CDR3nt: TGCAGCGTTGACACAGCCGACAGGGGGGATGAAAAACTGTTTTTT

abundance: -
v_gene: TRBV19
d_gene: TRBD1
j_gene: TRBJ1-5
CDR3aa: CASSRPGQGANQPQHF
CDR3nt: TGTGCCAGTAGCCGACCCGGACAGGGGGCAAATCAGCCCCAGCATTTT

abundance: -
v_gene: TRBV12-5
d_gene: TRBD1
j_gene: TRBJ2-3
CDR3aa: CASGLVALTGGLLYF
CDR3nt: TGTGCTAGTGGTTTGGTAGCCCTGACAGGGGGACTACTGTATTTT

abundance: few
v_gene: TRBV7-8
d_gene: -
j_gene: TRBJ1-1
CDR3aa: CASSPMQQLRQSRPTNTEAFF
CDR3nt: TGTGCCAGCAGCCCGATGCAGCAGCTCCGACAGTCGAGGCCTACGAACACTGAAGCTTTCTTT

abundance: -
v_gene: TRBV28
d_gene: -
j_gene: TRBJ2-3
CDR3aa: CASSQPSLGTDTQYF
CDR3nt: TGTGCCAGCAGTCAACCCAGTTTGGGCACAGATACGCAGTATTTT

abundance: -
v_gene: TRBV5-1
d_gene: TRBD2
j_gene: TRBJ2-1
CDR3aa: CASSLGSWEGSEQFF
CDR3nt: TGCGCCAGCAGCTTGGGTTCGTGGGAGGGAAGTGAGCAGTTCTTC

abundance: -
v_gene: TRBV7-9
d_gene: TRBD1
j_gene: TRBJ2-3
CDR3aa: CASSPTGALRSTDTQYF
CDR3nt: TGTGCCAGCAGCCCAACAGGGGCGTTGAGATCCACAGATACGCAGTATTTT

abundance: -
v_gene: TRBV14
d_gene: -
j_gene: TRBJ1-2
CDR3aa: CASSQGTASGYTF
CDR3nt: TGTGCCAGCAGCCAAGGGACAGCCTCTGGCTACACCTTC

abundance: -
v_gene: TRBV4-2
d_gene: -
j_gene: TRBJ2-7
CDR3aa: CASSHGSGSYEQYF
CDR3nt: TGTGCCAGCAGCCACGGAAGCGGCTCCTACGAGCAGTACTTC

abundance: -
v_gene: TRBV7-2
d_gene: -
j_gene: TRBJ2-2
CDR3aa: CASSLSPVATTGELFF
CDR3nt: TGTGCCAGCAGCTTATCGCCTGTCGCAACTACCGGGGAGCTGTTTTTT

abundance: -
v_gene: TRBV7-9
d_gene: -
j_gene: TRBJ2-7
CDR3aa: CASSLGSASSYEQYF
CDR3nt: TGTGCCAGCAGCTTAGGGTCAGCGAGCTCCTACGAGCAGTACTTC

abundance: -
v_gene: TRBV2
d_gene: -
j_gene: TRBJ2-7
CDR3aa: CASVARAHYEQYF
CDR3nt: TGTGCCAGCGTCGCCAGGGCCCACTACGAGCAGTACTTC

abundance: -
v_gene: TRBV12-2
d_gene: -
j_gene: TRBJ1-5
CDR3aa: CASRLKWWDRGRYSNQPQHF
CDR3nt: TGTGCAAGTCGCTTGAAGTGGTGGGACAGGGGGAGATATAGCAATCAGCCCCAGCATTTT

abundance: few
v_gene: TRBV5-7
d_gene: TRBD1
j_gene: TRBJ2-7
CDR3aa: CASSLAGTGADEQYF
CDR3nt: TGTGCCAGCAGCTTGGCAGGGACAGGGGCGGACGAGCAGTACTTC

abundance: few
v_gene: TRBV4-2
d_gene: TRBD1
j_gene: TRBJ1-1
CDR3aa: CASSQDWGQGRAFF
CDR3nt: TGTGCCAGCAGCCAAGATTGGGGACAGGGGCGGGCTTTCTTT

abundance: -
v_gene: TRBV27
d_gene: -
j_gene: TRBJ1-4
CDR3aa: CASSARRLFETNEKLFF
CDR3nt: TGTGCCAGCAGTGCAAGGAGGTTATTTGAAACTAATGAAAAACTGTTTTTT

abundance: -
v_gene: TRBV5-4
d_gene: TRBD1
j_gene: TRBJ2-6
CDR3aa: CASSRDLQGGSSGANVLTF
CDR3nt: TGTGCCAGCAGTCGAGACCTACAGGGGGGAAGCTCTGGGGCCAACGTCCTGACTTTC

abundance: -
v_gene: TRBV7-9
d_gene: -
j_gene: TRBJ1-2
CDR3aa: CASSPGQFNYGYTF
CDR3nt: TGTGCCAGCAGCCCCGGACAGTTTAACTATGGCTACACCTTC

abundance: -
v_gene: TRBV25-1
d_gene: -
j_gene: TRBJ1-1
CDR3aa: CASSEGSGRSEAFF
CDR3nt: TGTGCCAGCAGTGAAGGGAGTGGCCGGAGTGAAGCTTTCTTT

abundance: once
v_gene: TRBV19
d_gene: -
j_gene: TRBJ1-5
CDR3aa: CASSSSVGDPRNQPQHF
CDR3nt: TGTGCCAGTAGTTCCTCGGTTGGAGACCCACGTAATCAGCCCCAGCATTTT

abundance: -
v_gene: TRBV5-1
d_gene: -
j_gene: TRBJ2-7
CDR3aa: CASSFPVGSGYEQYF
CDR3nt: TGCGCCAGCAGCTTCCCGGTTGGGAGCGGGTACGAGCAGTACTTC

abundance: -
v_gene: TRBV21-1
d_gene: -
j_gene: TRBJ2-7
CDR3aa: CASSSRSGQTYEQYF
CDR3nt: TGTGCCAGCAGCTCCCGATCGGGACAGACCTACGAGCAGTACTTC

abundance: -
v_gene: TRBV7-3
d_gene: -
j_gene: TRBJ2-2
CDR3aa: CASSLNQDGGRPGELFF
CDR3nt: TGTGCCAGCAGCTTAAATCAAGACGGGGGACGCCCCGGGGAGCTGTTTTTT